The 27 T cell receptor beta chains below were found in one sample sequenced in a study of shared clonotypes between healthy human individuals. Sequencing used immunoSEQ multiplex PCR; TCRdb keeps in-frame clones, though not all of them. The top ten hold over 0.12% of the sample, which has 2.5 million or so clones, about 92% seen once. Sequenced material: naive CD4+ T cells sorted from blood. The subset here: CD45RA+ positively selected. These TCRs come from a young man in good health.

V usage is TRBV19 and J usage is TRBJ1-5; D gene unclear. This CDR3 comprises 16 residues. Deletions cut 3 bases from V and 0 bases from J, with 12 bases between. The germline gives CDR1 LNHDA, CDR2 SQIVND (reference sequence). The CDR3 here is CASSIPVGYSNQPQHF. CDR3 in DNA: TGTGCCAGTAGTATCCCCGTAGGATATAGCAATCAGCCCCAGCATTTT.

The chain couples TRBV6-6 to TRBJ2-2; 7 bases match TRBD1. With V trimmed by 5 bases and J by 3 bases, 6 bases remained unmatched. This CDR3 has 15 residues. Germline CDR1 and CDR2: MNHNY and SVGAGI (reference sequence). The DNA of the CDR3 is TGTGCCAGCAGTGACGACAGGGAGTACACCGGGGAGCTGTTTTTT. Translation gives CASSDDREYTGELFF.

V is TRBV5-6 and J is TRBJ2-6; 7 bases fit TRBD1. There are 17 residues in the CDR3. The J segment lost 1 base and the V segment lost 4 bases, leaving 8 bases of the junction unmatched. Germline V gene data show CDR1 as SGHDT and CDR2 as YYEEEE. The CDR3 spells CASSLAPGGSGANVLTF. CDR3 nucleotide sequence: TGTGCCAGCAGCCTAGCCCCAGGGGGTTCTGGGGCCAACGTCCTGACTTTC.

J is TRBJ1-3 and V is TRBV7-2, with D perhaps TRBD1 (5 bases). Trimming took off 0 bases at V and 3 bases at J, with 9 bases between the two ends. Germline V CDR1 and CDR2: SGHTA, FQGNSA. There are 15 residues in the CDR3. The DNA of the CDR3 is TGTGCCAGCAGCTTAGCGTTGGGGGGTGGAAACACCATATATTTT. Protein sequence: CASSLALGGGNTIYF.

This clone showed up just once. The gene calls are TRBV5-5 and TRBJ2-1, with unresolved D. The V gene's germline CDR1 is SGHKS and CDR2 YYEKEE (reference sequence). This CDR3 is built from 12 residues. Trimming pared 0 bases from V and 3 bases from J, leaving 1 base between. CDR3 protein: CASSLDYNEQFF. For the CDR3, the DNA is TGTGCCAGCAGCTTGGACTACAATGAGCAGTTCTTC. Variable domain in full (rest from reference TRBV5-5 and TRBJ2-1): DAGVTQSPTHLIKTRGQQVTLRCSPISGHKSVSWYQQVLGQGPQFIFQYYEKEERGRGNFPDRFSARQFPNYSSELNVNALLLGDSALYLCASSLDYNEQFFGPGTRLTVL.

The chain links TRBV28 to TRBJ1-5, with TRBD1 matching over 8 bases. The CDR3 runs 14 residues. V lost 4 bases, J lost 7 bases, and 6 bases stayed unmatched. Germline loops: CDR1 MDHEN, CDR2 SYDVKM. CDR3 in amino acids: CASSSGTGEQPQHF. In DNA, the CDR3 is TGTGCCAGCAGTTCCGGGACAGGAGAACAGCCCCAGCATTTT.

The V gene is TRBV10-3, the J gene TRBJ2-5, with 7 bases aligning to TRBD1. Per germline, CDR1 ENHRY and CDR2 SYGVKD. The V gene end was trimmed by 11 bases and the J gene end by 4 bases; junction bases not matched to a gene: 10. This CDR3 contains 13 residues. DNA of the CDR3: TGTGCCGTATATTCAGGGGGTGGAGAGACCCAGTACTTC. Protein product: CAVYSGGGETQYF.

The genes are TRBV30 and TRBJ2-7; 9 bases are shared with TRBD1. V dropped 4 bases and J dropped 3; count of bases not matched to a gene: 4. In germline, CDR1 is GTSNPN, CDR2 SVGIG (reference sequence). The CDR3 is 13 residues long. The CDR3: CAWKGDRDYEQYF. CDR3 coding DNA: TGTGCCTGGAAGGGGGACAGGGACTACGAGCAGTACTTC.

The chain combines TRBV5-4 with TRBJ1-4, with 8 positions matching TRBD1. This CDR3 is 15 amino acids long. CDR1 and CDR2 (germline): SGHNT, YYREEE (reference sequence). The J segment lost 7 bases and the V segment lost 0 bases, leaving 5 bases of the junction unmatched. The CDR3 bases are TGTGCCAGCAGCTTGGCCCTCGGGACAGGTGAAAAACTGTTTTTT. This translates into CASSLALGTGEKLFF.

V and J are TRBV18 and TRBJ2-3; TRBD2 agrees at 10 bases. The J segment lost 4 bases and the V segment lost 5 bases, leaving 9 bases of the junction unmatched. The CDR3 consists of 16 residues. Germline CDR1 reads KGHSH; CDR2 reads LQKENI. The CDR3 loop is CASSRTAGGRADTQYF. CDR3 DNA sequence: TGTGCCAGCTCAAGAACAGCGGGGGGGCGAGCAGATACGCAGTATTTT.

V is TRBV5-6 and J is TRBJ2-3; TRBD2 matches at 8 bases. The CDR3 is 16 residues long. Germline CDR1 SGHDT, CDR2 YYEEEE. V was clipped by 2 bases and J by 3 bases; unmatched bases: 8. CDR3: CASSLNRGGPTDTQYF. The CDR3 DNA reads TGTGCCAGCAGCTTAAATCGGGGGGGTCCGACAGATACGCAGTATTTT.

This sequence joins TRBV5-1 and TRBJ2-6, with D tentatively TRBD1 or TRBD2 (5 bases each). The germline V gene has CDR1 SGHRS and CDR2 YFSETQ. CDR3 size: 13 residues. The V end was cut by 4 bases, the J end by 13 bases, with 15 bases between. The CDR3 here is CASSTSGTRVLTF. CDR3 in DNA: TGCGCCAGCAGCACCTCCGGGACCCGGGTCCTGACTTTC.

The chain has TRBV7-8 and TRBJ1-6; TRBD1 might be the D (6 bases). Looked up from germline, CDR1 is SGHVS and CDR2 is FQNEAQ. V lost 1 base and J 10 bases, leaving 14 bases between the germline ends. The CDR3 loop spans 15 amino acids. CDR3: CASSLEAGARSPLHF. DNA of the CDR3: TGTGCCAGCAGCTTAGAGGCAGGGGCACGATCACCCCTCCACTTT.

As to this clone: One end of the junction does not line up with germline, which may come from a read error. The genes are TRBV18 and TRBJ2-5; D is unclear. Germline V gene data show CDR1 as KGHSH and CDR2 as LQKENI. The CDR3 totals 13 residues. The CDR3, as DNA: TGTGCCAGCTCACCCCCCGCCCAAGGGACCCAGTACTTC. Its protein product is CASSPPAQGTQYF.

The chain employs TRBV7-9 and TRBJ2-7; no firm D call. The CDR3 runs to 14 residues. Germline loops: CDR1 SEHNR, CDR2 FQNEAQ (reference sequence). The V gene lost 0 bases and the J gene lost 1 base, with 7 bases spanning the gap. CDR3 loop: CASSLARRSYEQYF. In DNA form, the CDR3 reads TGTGCCAGCAGCTTAGCGCGTCGGTCCTACGAGCAGTACTTC.

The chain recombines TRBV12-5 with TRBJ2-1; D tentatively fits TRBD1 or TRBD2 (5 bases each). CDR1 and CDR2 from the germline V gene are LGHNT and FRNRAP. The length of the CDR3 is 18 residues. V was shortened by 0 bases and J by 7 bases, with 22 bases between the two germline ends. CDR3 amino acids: CASGLVHHFSGAVNEQFF. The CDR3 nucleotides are TGTGCTAGTGGTTTGGTACATCACTTCTCCGGGGCCGTGAATGAGCAGTTCTTC. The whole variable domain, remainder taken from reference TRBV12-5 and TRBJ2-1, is DARVTQTPRHKVTEMGQEVTMRCQPILGHNTVFWYRQTMMQGLELLAYFRNRAPLDDSGMPKDRFSAEMPDATLATLKIQPSEPRDSAVYFCASGLVHHFSGAVNEQFFGPGTRLTVL.

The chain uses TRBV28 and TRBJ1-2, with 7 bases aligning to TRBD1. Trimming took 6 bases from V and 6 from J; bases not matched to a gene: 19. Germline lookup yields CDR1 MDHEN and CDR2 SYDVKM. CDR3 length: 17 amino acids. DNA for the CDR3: TGTGCCAGCAGCATAATGTGGGGGACAGAGGGGAACGATGGCTACACCTTC. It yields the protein CASSIMWGTEGNDGYTF.

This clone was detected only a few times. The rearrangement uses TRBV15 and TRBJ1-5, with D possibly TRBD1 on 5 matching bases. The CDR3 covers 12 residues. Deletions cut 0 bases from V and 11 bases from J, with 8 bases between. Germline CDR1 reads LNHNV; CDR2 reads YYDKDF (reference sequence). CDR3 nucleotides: TGTGCCACCAGCAGAGATCTCAGGGCCCAGCATTTT. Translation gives CATSRDLRAQHF.

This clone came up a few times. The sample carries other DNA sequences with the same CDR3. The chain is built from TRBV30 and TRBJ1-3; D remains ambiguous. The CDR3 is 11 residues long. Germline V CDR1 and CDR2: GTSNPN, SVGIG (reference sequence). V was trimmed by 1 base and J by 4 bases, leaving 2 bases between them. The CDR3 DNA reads TGTGCCTGGAGTGCGGGAAACACCATATATTTT. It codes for CAWSAGNTIYF.

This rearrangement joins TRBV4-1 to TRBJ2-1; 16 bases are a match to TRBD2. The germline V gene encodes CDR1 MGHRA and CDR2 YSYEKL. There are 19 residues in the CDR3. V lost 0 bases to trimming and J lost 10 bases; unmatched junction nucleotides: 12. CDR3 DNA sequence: TGCGCCAGCAGCCAAGACAGGGGCGCGGGACTAGCGGGAGGGAGGGAGCAGTTCTTC. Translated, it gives CASSQDRGAGLAGGREQFF.

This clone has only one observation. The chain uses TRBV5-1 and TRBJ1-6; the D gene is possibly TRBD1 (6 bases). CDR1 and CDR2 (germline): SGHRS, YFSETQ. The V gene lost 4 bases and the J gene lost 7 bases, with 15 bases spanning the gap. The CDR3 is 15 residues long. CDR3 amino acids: CASSGGGGFNSPLHF. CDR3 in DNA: TGCGCCAGCAGCGGTGGGGGGGGCTTCAATTCACCCCTCCACTTT.

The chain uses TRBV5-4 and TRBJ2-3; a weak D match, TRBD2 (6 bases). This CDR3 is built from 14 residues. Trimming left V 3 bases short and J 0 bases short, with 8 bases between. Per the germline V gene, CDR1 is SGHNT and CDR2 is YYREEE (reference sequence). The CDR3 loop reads CASSSGDSTDTQYF. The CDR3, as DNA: TGTGCCAGCAGCTCGGGGGACAGCACAGATACGCAGTATTTT.

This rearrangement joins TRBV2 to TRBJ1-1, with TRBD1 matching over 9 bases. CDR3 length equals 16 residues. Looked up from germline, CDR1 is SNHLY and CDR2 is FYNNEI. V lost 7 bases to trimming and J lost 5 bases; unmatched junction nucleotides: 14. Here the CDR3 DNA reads TGTGCCAGCAACTCCCGGGACAGGGTCGGGACTACTGAAGCTTTCTTT. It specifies CASNSRDRVGTTEAFF.

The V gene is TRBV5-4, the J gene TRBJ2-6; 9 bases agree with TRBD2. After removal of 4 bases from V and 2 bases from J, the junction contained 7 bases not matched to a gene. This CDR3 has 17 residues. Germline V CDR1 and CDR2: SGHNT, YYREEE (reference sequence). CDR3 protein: CASSLTGTSTGANVLTF. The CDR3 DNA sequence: TGTGCCAGCAGCCTCACCGGGACTAGCACTGGGGCCAACGTCCTGACTTTC.

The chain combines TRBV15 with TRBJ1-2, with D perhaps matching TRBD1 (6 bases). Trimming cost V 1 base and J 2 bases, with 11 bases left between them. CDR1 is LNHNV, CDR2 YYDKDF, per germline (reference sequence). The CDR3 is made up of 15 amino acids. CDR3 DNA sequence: TGTGCCACCAGCAGAGCGGGGGGGGCGAACTATGGCTACACCTTC. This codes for CATSRAGGANYGYTF.

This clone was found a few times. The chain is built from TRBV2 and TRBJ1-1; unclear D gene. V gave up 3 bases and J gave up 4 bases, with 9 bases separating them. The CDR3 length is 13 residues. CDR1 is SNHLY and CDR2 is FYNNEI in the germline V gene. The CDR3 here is CASSEYLSTEAFF. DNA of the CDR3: TGTGCCAGCAGTGAGTATCTCAGCACTGAAGCTTTCTTT.

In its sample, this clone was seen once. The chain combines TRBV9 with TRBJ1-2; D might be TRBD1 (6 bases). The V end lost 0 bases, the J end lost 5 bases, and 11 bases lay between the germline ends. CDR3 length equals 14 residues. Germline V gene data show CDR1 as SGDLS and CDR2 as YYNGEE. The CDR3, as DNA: TGTGCCAGCAGCGTAGGGACAGCACCATATGGCTACACCTTC. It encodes CASSVGTAPYGYTF.